The 26 T cell receptor beta chains given below trace back to one sample, sequenced in a study of blood T cell repertoires in COVID-19 (dated by TCRdb to between 2020 and 2021). The library was obtained by the immunoSEQ multiplex PCR assay. TCRdb re-hosts the immuneACCESS table, in-frame sequences only. Its copies lack some clones; in the studies checked, an unresolved V gene accounts for under half of them, and the cause for the rest is not known. In this sample the table shows about 210,000 clones, approximately 90% of which occur a single time. The top ten clonotypes cover about 1.2% of the sample. The sequenced sample was PBMCs or T cells enriched from blood (not recorded which). Every receptor here comes from a man aged 25 to 45 who had recovered from COVID-19.

As DNA, the CDR3 is TGCAGTGCTAGTTCAGCATCTAGCGGGAATACAGATACGCAGTATTTT. Protein sequence: CSASSASSGNTDTQYF. V and J are TRBV20-1 and TRBJ2-3; 9 nucleotides match TRBD2. Germline CDR1 DFQATT, CDR2 SNEGSKA (reference sequence). V shed 3 bases, J shed 3 bases, and the junction held 10 bases outside the gene matches. CDR3 size: 16 residues.

The rearrangement links TRBV25-1 to TRBJ2-7, with D hard to call. V lost 11 bases and J lost 3, with 20 bases in between. This CDR3 comprises 14 residues. From germline, CDR1 is MGHDK and CDR2 SYGVNS. The CDR3 is CAPLGSAPLYEQYF. The DNA of the CDR3 is TGTGCCCCTCTAGGCTCCGCTCCCCTCTACGAGCAGTACTTC.

This sequence joins TRBV28 and TRBJ2-3, with TRBD1 matching 9 bases. The CDR3 is 16 amino acids. Germline-derived CDR1 and CDR2 are MDHEN and SYDVKM. With 5 bases clipped from V and 6 bases from J, the junction kept 12 bases outside the gene matches. In DNA form, the CDR3 reads TGTGCCAGCAGTATTCCTAGGACAGGGGAAAGGGATACGCAGTATTTT. It is translated as CASSIPRTGERDTQYF.

A few counts support this clone. The genes are TRBV2 and TRBJ2-1, with 11 positions matching TRBD1. The CDR3 contains 15 residues. Trimming took 7 bases from V and 9 from J; bases not matched to a gene: 11. Germline V gene lookup returns CDR1 SNHLY and CDR2 FYNNEI. CDR3 residues: CASTRDRGDSGEQFF. DNA of the CDR3: TGTGCCAGCACCCGGGACAGGGGGGATTCCGGTGAGCAGTTCTTC.

The V and J genes are TRBV4-1 and TRBJ1-6; D perhaps matches TRBD1 (5 bases). CDR3 length equals 15 residues. V was clipped by 2 bases and J by 7 bases, with 12 bases between them. The germline CDR1 and CDR2 sequences are MGHRA and YSYEKL. The CDR3 loop reads CASSQHPGVNSPLHF. DNA for the CDR3: TGCGCCAGCAGCCAACATCCGGGGGTGAATTCACCCCTCCACTTT.

This chain connects TRBV18 to TRBJ1-2, with D unclear. CDR1 is KGHSH, CDR2 LQKENI, per germline. This CDR3 contains 15 residues. The ends were cut back, 2 bases at V and 0 bases at J, with 10 bases in the middle. The CDR3 DNA reads as TGTGCCAGCTCACCAACACGGGGAACTAACTATGGCTACACCTTC. Translated, it gives CASSPTRGTNYGYTF.

The chain couples TRBV6-5 to TRBJ1-5; 8 nucleotides match TRBD1. Germline assignment: CDR1 MNHEY and CDR2 SVGAGI. The CDR3 is 15 amino acids. After removal of 4 bases from V and 10 bases from J, the junction contained 12 bases not matched to a gene. The CDR3 bases are TGTGCCAGCAGTTCCGGTGTCAGGGGGCGGGGACCCCAGCATTTT. This sequence encodes CASSSGVRGRGPQHF.

This sequence joins TRBV6-5 and TRBJ2-3, with D unresolved. The germline V gene has CDR1 MNHEY and CDR2 SVGAGI. This CDR3 contains 15 residues. Trimming pared 5 bases from V and 3 bases from J, leaving 15 bases between. CDR3 DNA sequence: TGTGCCAGCAGTCCCGGAAGCCTAGAGACAGATACGCAGTATTTT. Protein: CASSPGSLETDTQYF.

A note on this clone: Relative to the germline gene, one junction end is altered; a read error may explain this. This chain links TRBV19 with TRBJ2-2; 9 nucleotides agree with TRBD2. Germline-derived CDR1 and CDR2 are LNHDA and SQIVND (reference sequence). The CDR3 totals 16 residues. The CDR3 protein is CASSKGPGLALGELFF. CDR3 sequence (DNA): TGTGCCAGCAGTAAGGGCCCGGGACTAGCACTCGGGGAGCTGTTTTTT. The full variable domain, with the rest looked up from reference TRBV19 and TRBJ2-2, is DGGITQSPKYLFRKEGQNVTLSCEQNLNHDAMYWYRQDPGQGLRLIYYSQIVNDFQKGDIAEGYSVSREKKESFPLTVTSAQKNPTAFYLCASSKGPGLALGELFFGEGSRLTVL.

The chain has TRBV10-2 and TRBJ1-2; D not certain. Trimming stripped 2 bases from V and 1 base from J, with 11 bases between. The CDR3 has 15 amino acids. Germline V gene sequence: CDR1 WSHSY, CDR2 SAAADI. The CDR3 region has the DNA TGCGCCAGCAGTGAGGATCCGGGATATAACTATGGCTACACCTTC. This sequence encodes CASSEDPGYNYGYTF.

The chain employs TRBV9 and TRBJ2-7; D is possibly TRBD2 (5 bases). In germline, CDR1 is SGDLS, CDR2 YYNGEE. The CDR3 runs 14 residues. Trimming stripped 0 bases from V and 0 bases from J, with 7 bases between. In DNA, the CDR3 is TGTGCCAGCAGCGTAGGAGGGTACTCCTACGAGCAGTACTTC. It translates to CASSVGGYSYEQYF.

CDR3 in DNA: TGCGCCAGCCAGGGGTCCCGGGACAGTAATGAAAAACTGTTTTTT. It specifies CASQGSRDSNEKLFF. The genes are TRBV10-2 and TRBJ1-4, with 7 nucleotides matching TRBD1. The germline V gene has CDR1 WSHSY and CDR2 SAAADI. The CDR3 totals 15 residues. V lost 8 bases to trimming and J lost 4 bases; unmatched junction nucleotides: 10.

This rearrangement joins TRBV14 to TRBJ2-1, with TRBD2 matching 13 bases. Germline values: CDR1 SGHDN, CDR2 FVKESK. V shed 1 base, J shed 3 bases, and the junction held 6 bases outside the gene matches. The CDR3 has 18 amino acids. CDR3 in amino acids: CASSQGRLAGGNYNEQFF. In DNA form, the CDR3 reads TGTGCCAGCAGCCAAGGGAGACTAGCGGGGGGAAACTACAATGAGCAGTTCTTC.

V gene TRBV18 combines with J gene TRBJ1-3; 7 bases map to TRBD1. Trimming at V came to 3 bases and at J to 4 bases, leaving 9 bases not matched to a gene. This CDR3 spans 16 amino acids. CDR1 is KGHSH and CDR2 is LQKENI in the germline V gene. CDR3 loop: CASSPVTGETGNTIYF. CDR3 coding DNA: TGTGCCAGCTCACCGGTTACAGGGGAGACCGGAAACACCATATATTTT.

V is TRBV7-2 and J is TRBJ1-1, with unresolved D. Germline V CDR1 and CDR2: SGHTA, FQGNSA. The CDR3 has 14 amino acids. Trimming removed 2 bases from V and 2 bases from J, with 9 bases in between. The DNA for the CDR3 is TGTGCCAGCAGCTTATGGCCAGAAAACACTGAAGCTTTCTTT. Translating it yields CASSLWPENTEAFF. Full variable domain (outside the CDR3, taken from reference TRBV7-2 and TRBJ1-1): GAGVSQSPSNKVTEKGKDVELRCDPISGHTALYWYRQSLGQGLEFLIYFQGNSAPDKSGLPSDRFSAERTGGSVSTLTIQRTQQEDSAVYLCASSLWPENTEAFFGQGTRLTVV.

The chain has TRBV14 and TRBJ2-7, with D possibly matching TRBD2 (5 bases). Germline assignment: CDR1 SGHDN and CDR2 FVKESK. Trimming left V 0 bases short and J 0 bases short, with 15 bases between. The CDR3 runs 17 residues. The CDR3 DNA is TGTGCCAGCAGCCAAGAAGACGGCGGGCCTAGCTCCTACGAGCAGTACTTC. It yields the protein CASSQEDGGPSSYEQYF.

The chain joins TRBV6-6 to TRBJ2-4; D is uncertain. V was cut by 6 bases and J by 5 bases, with 8 bases left in between. The CDR3 has 12 amino acids. Germline V lookup: CDR1 MNHNY, CDR2 SVGAGI (reference sequence). Written as DNA, the CDR3 is TGTGCCAGCAGAAAAGGAGAAAACATTCAGTACTTC. Its translation: CASRKGENIQYF.

This clone was counted once. The chain links TRBV2 to TRBJ2-7; 7 bases are shared with TRBD2. V was clipped by 10 bases and J by 0 bases; unmatched bases: 15. CDR1 and CDR2 from the germline V gene are SNHLY and FYNNEI. The CDR3 is 16 residues long. The CDR3 DNA is TGTGCCACCCATCGAGGAATTGGCGGGAGCTCCTACGAGCAGTACTTC. It specifies CATHRGIGGSSYEQYF. The complete variable domain, with remaining parts taken from reference TRBV2 and TRBJ2-7, reads EPEVTQTPSHQVTQMGQEVILRCVPISNHLYFYWYRQILGQKVEFLVSFYNNEISEKSEIFDDQFSVERPDGSNFTLKIRSTKLEDSAMYFCATHRGIGGSSYEQYFGPGTRLTVT.

The chain combines TRBV4-1 with TRBJ2-1, with TRBD2 identical over 9 bases. This CDR3 is 16 amino acids long. V lost 10 bases and J lost 1; bases outside the gene matches: 11. Germline CDR1 and CDR2: MGHRA and YSYEKL. CDR3 bases: TGCGCCATCCCGGTCGAGCGGGGGGAATCCTACAATGAGCAGTTCTTC. It codes for CAIPVERGESYNEQFF.

The chain couples TRBV7-2 to TRBJ2-7, with unresolved D. The CDR3 length is 14 residues. CDR1 is SGHTA and CDR2 is FQGNSA in the germline V gene. The V end was cut by 1 base, the J end by 3 bases, with 10 bases between. The CDR3 sequence is CASSLVAKYYEQYF. DNA for the CDR3: TGTGCCAGCAGCTTAGTGGCCAAATACTACGAGCAGTACTTC.

V is TRBV7-9 and J is TRBJ1-6, with 8 bases identical to TRBD1. V lost 2 bases and J lost 7; bases outside the gene matches: 4. This CDR3 is 15 amino acids long. CDR1 and CDR2 from the germline V gene are SEHNR and FQNEAQ (reference sequence). CDR3 loop: CASSLTGGRNSPLHF. For the CDR3, the DNA is TGTGCCAGCAGCTTAACAGGGGGGCGGAATTCACCCCTCCACTTT.

This clone was recorded a few times. The rearrangement links TRBV4-3 to TRBJ1-2, with TRBD1 matching 9 bases. The CDR3 totals 16 residues. Germline V gene data show CDR1 as LGHNA and CDR2 as YSLEER. Trimming cost V 4 bases and J 6 bases; bases outside gene matches: 12. CDR3 residues: CASSLAPGTGIDGYTF. The DNA for the CDR3 is TGCGCCAGCAGCCTTGCCCCCGGGACAGGGATCGATGGCTACACCTTC.

This clone was seen once. The chain recombines TRBV18 with TRBJ2-5; perhaps TRBD1 as D (5 bases). From germline, CDR1 is KGHSH and CDR2 LQKENI. This CDR3 comprises 13 residues. Trimming shortened V by 0 bases and J by 5 bases, and 7 bases separated the two germline ends. The CDR3 sequence is CASSPPGAETQYF. CDR3 nucleotide sequence: TGTGCCAGCTCACCACCAGGGGCGGAGACCCAGTACTTC.

This clone was picked up many times. The chain carries TRBV6-5 and TRBJ2-2; a weak D match, TRBD2 (6 bases). The CDR3 covers 15 residues. V was trimmed by 10 bases and J by 2 bases, leaving 17 bases between them. The germline V gene encodes CDR1 MNHEY and CDR2 SVGAGI. CDR3 sequence reads: CATPMGRGNTGELFF. CDR3 sequence (DNA): TGTGCCACACCGATGGGGCGGGGAAACACCGGGGAGCTGTTTTTT.

The V call is TRBV4-3, the J call TRBJ1-4; no reliable D call. Trimming cost V 2 bases and J 5 bases, with 6 bases left between them. The V gene's germline CDR1 is LGHNA and CDR2 YSLEER. This CDR3 is 13 amino acids long. The CDR3 sequence: CASSQYLNEKLFF. The DNA of the CDR3 is TGCGCCAGCAGCCAATACTTAAATGAAAAACTGTTTTTT.

The gene calls are TRBV11-2 and TRBJ2-1, with 13 nucleotides matching TRBD2. The ends lost 4 bases at V and 1 base at J; junction bases unmatched: 10. CDR1 is SGHAT, CDR2 FQNNGV, per germline. The CDR3 has 19 amino acids. Here the CDR3 reads CASSSGLAGDLWSYNEQFF. The CDR3 nucleotides read TGTGCCAGCAGCTCTGGACTAGCGGGAGATTTGTGGTCCTACAATGAGCAGTTCTTC.